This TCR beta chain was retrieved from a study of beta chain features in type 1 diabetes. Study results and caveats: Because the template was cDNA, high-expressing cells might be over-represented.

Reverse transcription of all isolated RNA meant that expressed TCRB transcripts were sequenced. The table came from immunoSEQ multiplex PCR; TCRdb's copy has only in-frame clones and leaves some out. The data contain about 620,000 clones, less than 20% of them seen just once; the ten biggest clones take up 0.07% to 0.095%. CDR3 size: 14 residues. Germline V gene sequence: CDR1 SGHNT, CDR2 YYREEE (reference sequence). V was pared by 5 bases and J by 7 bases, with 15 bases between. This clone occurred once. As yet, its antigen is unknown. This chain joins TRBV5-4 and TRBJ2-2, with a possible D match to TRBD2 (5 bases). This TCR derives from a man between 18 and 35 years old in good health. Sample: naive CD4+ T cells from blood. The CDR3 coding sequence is TGTGCCAGCAGTTCCACCCTACGGGGCGGGGAGCTGTTTTTT. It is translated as CASSSTLRGGELFF.